Listed below are T cell receptor beta chains from one sample, sequenced in a study of early T cells in non-severe SARS-CoV-2 infection. TCRdb called the 5' RACE reads again in MiXCR, with one record for every CDR3 protein. The table includes about 61,000 distinct CDR3 sequences, approximately 12% detected once. This sample comprised whole blood, obtained at baseline. All receptors come from an adult who was a healthcare worker with PCR-confirmed SARS-CoV-2 infection or an uninfected control (not recorded which). The donor label of this sample is uncertain. The CDR3 runs from the conserved cysteine through the conserved F or W. Each record gives: V gene, clone size, D gene, J gene, CDR3 protein, CDR3 DNA. A D gene is named only where the DNA matches it firmly. Rows give clone size only sometimes, using once, few, many, or a class for an expanded clone.

v_gene: TRBV3-1; abundance: few; d_gene: NA; j_gene: TRBJ1-1; CDR3aa: CASSRGFRGTEAFF; CDR3nt: TGTGCCAGCAGCCGAGGGTTCCGGGGAACTGAAGCTTTCTTT
v_gene: TRBV18; abundance: NA; d_gene: TRBD1; j_gene: TRBJ2-1; CDR3aa: CASSPDRGRLDNEQFF; CDR3nt: TGTGCCAGCTCACCAGACAGGGGGAGGCTGGACAATGAGCAGTTCTTC
v_gene: TRBV2; abundance: many; d_gene: NA; j_gene: TRBJ1-2; CDR3aa: CASRGGRVTYNYGYTF; CDR3nt: TGTGCCAGCAGGGGGGGCAGGGTAACATACAACTATGGCTACACCTTC
v_gene: TRBV7-9; abundance: few; d_gene: NA; j_gene: TRBJ1-1; CDR3aa: CASTFHRDVGTEAFF; CDR3nt: TGTGCCAGCACCTTCCACCGGGATGTAGGGACTGAAGCTTTCTTT
v_gene: TRBV2; abundance: NA; d_gene: TRBD2; j_gene: TRBJ2-1; CDR3aa: CASSRWTSGAPTDEQFF; CDR3nt: TGTGCCAGCAGTCGGTGGACTAGCGGGGCCCCTACGGATGAGCAGTTCTTC
v_gene: TRBV7-2; abundance: NA; d_gene: NA; j_gene: TRBJ1-1; CDR3aa: CASSLTRDAEAFF; CDR3nt: TGTGCCAGCAGCTTAACTAGGGACGCTGAAGCTTTCTTT
v_gene: TRBV7-9; abundance: NA; d_gene: TRBD2; j_gene: TRBJ2-5; CDR3aa: CASSASGAAETQYF; CDR3nt: TGTGCCAGCAGCGCTAGCGGGGCCGCAGAGACCCAGTACTTC
v_gene: TRBV7-2; abundance: few; d_gene: TRBD1; j_gene: TRBJ1-6; CDR3aa: CASSPGQGRSSYNSPLHF; CDR3nt: TGTGCCAGCAGCCCGGGACAGGGACGCAGCTCCTATAATTCACCCCTCCACTTT
v_gene: TRBV2; abundance: many; d_gene: TRBD1; j_gene: TRBJ1-1; CDR3aa: CASTGTGDLWNTEAFF; CDR3nt: TGTGCCAGTACCGGGACAGGGGACCTTTGGAACACTGAAGCTTTCTTT
v_gene: TRBV27; abundance: NA; d_gene: TRBD2; j_gene: TRBJ2-5; CDR3aa: CASRLSGGVETQYF; CDR3nt: TGTGCCAGCAGACTTAGCGGGGGGGTCGAGACCCAGTACTTC
v_gene: TRBV2; abundance: many; d_gene: NA; j_gene: TRBJ2-1; CDR3aa: CASSRDGHNEQFF; CDR3nt: TGTGCCAGCAGTCGGGACGGACACAATGAGCAGTTCTTC
v_gene: TRBV6-6; abundance: NA; d_gene: NA; j_gene: TRBJ1-5; CDR3aa: CASSPKLQTRGLNQPQHF; CDR3nt: TGTGCCAGCAGCCCAAAGCTACAGACCAGGGGCCTAAATCAGCCCCAGCATTTT
v_gene: TRBV5-1; abundance: few; d_gene: NA; j_gene: TRBJ1-1; CDR3aa: CASSTGTGTTEAFF; CDR3nt: TGCGCCAGCAGCACCGGAACAGGGACCACTGAAGCTTTCTTT
v_gene: TRBV2; abundance: few; d_gene: NA; j_gene: TRBJ1-2; CDR3aa: CASSEGQAQSRYTF; CDR3nt: TGTGCCAGCAGTGAAGGACAGGCCCAATCCCGCTACACCTTC
v_gene: TRBV3-1; abundance: few; d_gene: NA; j_gene: TRBJ1-1; CDR3aa: CASSGEGLGTEAFF; CDR3nt: TGTGCCAGCAGCGGCGAGGGTTTGGGCACTGAAGCTTTCTTT
v_gene: TRBV29-1; abundance: NA; d_gene: NA; j_gene: TRBJ2-2; CDR3aa: CSVPLNTGELFF; CDR3nt: TGCAGCGTCCCACTGAACACCGGGGAGCTGTTTTTT
v_gene: TRBV29-1; abundance: NA; d_gene: TRBD1; j_gene: TRBJ2-1; CDR3aa: CSPMTGKNEQFF; CDR3nt: TGCAGCCCCATGACAGGGAAGAATGAGCAGTTCTTC
v_gene: TRBV10-1; abundance: few; d_gene: TRBD2; j_gene: TRBJ2-5; CDR3aa: CASSRRTSQETQYF; CDR3nt: TGCGCCAGCAGTCGTCGGACTAGCCAAGAGACCCAGTACTTC
v_gene: TRBV28; abundance: few; d_gene: NA; j_gene: TRBJ1-6; CDR3aa: CASSLLYPGTNSPLHF; CDR3nt: TGTGCCAGCAGTTTACTGTACCCCGGAACGAATTCACCCCTCCACTTT
v_gene: TRBV6-2/TRBV6-3; abundance: NA; d_gene: TRBD1; j_gene: TRBJ2-2; CDR3aa: CASRLTGAQNTGELFF; CDR3nt: TGTGCCAGCAGACTAACAGGGGCACAGAACACCGGGGAGCTGTTTTTT
v_gene: TRBV9; abundance: few; d_gene: NA; j_gene: TRBJ1-2; CDR3aa: CASSVGPGDYGYTF; CDR3nt: TGTGCCAGCAGCGTAGGTCCGGGAGACTATGGCTACACCTTC
v_gene: TRBV3-1; abundance: many; d_gene: NA; j_gene: TRBJ1-2; CDR3aa: CASSQGFDYGYTF; CDR3nt: TGTGCCAGCAGCCAAGGTTTCGACTATGGCTACACCTTC